This T cell receptor (beta chain) is from a study of blood T cell repertoires in COVID-19. Whole-study context: The origin of the acute and convalescent COVID-19 samples was the United States, Italy and Spain.

Clones were sequenced by immunoSEQ multiplex PCR, and TCRdb holds only the in-frame ones, with some missing. The table lists 80,000 to 90,000 clones, around nine tenths of them singletons. This CDR3 is built from 13 residues. CDR1 MNHEY and CDR2 SVGAGI come from the germline V gene. V gave up 10 bases and J gave up 6 bases, with 15 bases separating them. This clone was found a few times. The sequencing input was peripheral blood. The sequence derives from a man in his sixties with acute or convalescent COVID-19. The chain links TRBV6-5 to TRBJ1-4; maybe TRBD1 (5 bases). The CDR3 DNA is TGTGCCACCGCGGGGGGTATAGATGAAAAACTGTTTTTT. This codes for CATAGGIDEKLFF.